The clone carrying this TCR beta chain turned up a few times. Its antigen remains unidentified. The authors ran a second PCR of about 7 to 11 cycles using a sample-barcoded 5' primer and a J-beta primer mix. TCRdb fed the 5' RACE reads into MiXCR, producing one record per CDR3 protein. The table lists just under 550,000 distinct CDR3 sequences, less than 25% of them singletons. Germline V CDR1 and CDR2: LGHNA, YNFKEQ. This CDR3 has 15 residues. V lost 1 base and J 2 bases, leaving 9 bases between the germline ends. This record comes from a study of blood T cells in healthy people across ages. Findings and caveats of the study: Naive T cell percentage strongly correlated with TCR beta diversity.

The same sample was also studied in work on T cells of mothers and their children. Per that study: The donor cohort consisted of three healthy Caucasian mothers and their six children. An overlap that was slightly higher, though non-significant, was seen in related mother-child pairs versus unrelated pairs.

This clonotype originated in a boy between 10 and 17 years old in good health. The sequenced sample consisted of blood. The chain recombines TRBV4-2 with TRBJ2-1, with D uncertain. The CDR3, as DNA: TGTGCCAGCAGCCAAGTAGCCCCGACCTACAATGAGCAGTTCTTC. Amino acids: CASSQVAPTYNEQFF.